The clone carrying this T cell receptor beta chain was observed at least ten times. The target antigen is unknown. Construction of the TCR beta libraries employed iRepertoire HTBI primers in conjunction with Arm-PCR of CDR3 regions. TCRdb recomputed calls from the multiplex PCR reads with MiXCR, one row per CDR3 protein. The table records 400,000 to 500,000 distinct CDR3 sequences, roughly 21% of them present only once. This record belongs to a study of regulatory T cells in long-lasting Graves disease. Study as a whole: The criterion for persistent Graves' disease was over 5 years of antithyroid drugs with positive TSH receptor antibodies.

Study conclusions and caveats: Persistent disease showed a preference for TRBV28, TRBJ1-2 and TRBJ2-5.

Time point denoted: persistent/refractory GD, antithyroid drugs over 5 years with positive TRAb. PBMC RNA served as the TCR library source. V trimming: 5 bases; J trimming: 10 bases; junction bases outside the gene matches: 9. CDR1 SGHNT and CDR2 YENEEA come from the germline V gene. CDR3 length equals 13 residues. Sequencing was performed on peripheral blood mononuclear cells (PBMCs), taken when the disease was refractory, from a patient treated with antithyroid drugs. The clonotype comes from a female donor with Graves disease. The chain employs TRBV11-3 and TRBJ1-1, with 8 bases identical to TRBD1. CDR3 region: CASSLGQAERAFF. In nucleotides, the CDR3 is TGTGCCAGCAGCCTGGGACAGGCGGAAAGAGCTTTCTTT.